The sample holds one count of the clone carrying this TCR beta chain. The CDR3 contains 16 residues. CDR1 and CDR2 from the germline V gene are LGHNT and FRNRAP. J lost 2 bases, V lost 6 bases, and 9 bases had no gene match. Only in-frame clones appear in the TCRdb table, and some are missing; sequencing was by immunoSEQ multiplex PCR. The sample has about 660,000 clones, 70% to 90% seen once. The data are from a study of shared T cell receptors in the human thymus. These data were also filed under a second study, of human thymus T cells. That study reports: Congenital heart defects were the reason for the corrective surgery that the donors, healthy Finnish infants, were having. The authors found apparently biased V and J gene usage in thymic and blood repertoires. Unrelated individuals had highly overlapping thymic repertoires, as reported in related research.

V gene TRBV12-5 combines with J gene TRBJ2-2; 7 nucleotides align to TRBD1. Sequences were obtained from thymocytes. The sequence was collected from a boy under two years old with a congenital heart defect. The CDR3 sequence: CASGTYRGGNTGELFF. The CDR3 region has the DNA TGTGCTAGTGGGACTTACAGGGGTGGTAACACCGGGGAGCTGTTTTTT. The variable domain in full, completed from reference TRBV12-5 and TRBJ2-2, reads DARVTQTPRHKVTEMGQEVTMRCQPILGHNTVFWYRQTMMQGLELLAYFRNRAPLDDSGMPKDRFSAEMPDATLATLKIQPSEPRDSAVYFCASGTYRGGNTGELFFGEGSRLTVL.